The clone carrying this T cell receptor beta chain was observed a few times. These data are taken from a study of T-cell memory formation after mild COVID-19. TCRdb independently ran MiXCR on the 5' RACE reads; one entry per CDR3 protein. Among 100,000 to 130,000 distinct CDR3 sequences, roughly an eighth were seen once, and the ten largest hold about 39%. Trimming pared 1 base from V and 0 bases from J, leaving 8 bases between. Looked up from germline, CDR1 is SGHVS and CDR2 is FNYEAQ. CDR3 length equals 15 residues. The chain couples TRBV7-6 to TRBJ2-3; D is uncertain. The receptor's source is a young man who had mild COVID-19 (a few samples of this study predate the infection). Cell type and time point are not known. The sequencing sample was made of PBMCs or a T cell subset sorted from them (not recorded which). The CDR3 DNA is TGTGCCAGCAGCTTAGTCGCGGCTAGCACAGATACGCAGTATTTT. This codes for CASSLVAASTDTQYF.